The entry below gives a single T cell receptor (beta chain) sequence along with its context. The treatment: 19 received Ad26.COV2.S at low or high dose, single or two shots; five or six received placebo; per-sample allocation not given. The samples date from day 63 after the first vaccine or placebo injection. These data originate in a study of Ad26.COV2.S vaccination and SARS-CoV-2 variants. Sequencing was performed with immunoSEQ multiplex PCR; in TCRdb, only in-frame clones are kept and a portion is missing. Counted here are approximately 420,000 clones, approximately 91% occurring once; the ten biggest clones make up approximately 3.7%. V lost 2 bases, J lost 4 bases, and 8 bases stayed unmatched. The CDR3 runs to 16 residues. Per germline, CDR1 SGHKS and CDR2 YYEKEE (reference sequence).

Sequenced material: peripheral blood, taken in a trial of Ad26.COV2.S vaccine versus placebo. This sequence was found in a person aged 18-60 years who received the Ad26.COV2.S COVID-19 vaccine or a placebo. V is TRBV5-5 and J is TRBJ2-2; 7 nucleotides line up with TRBD1. The CDR3 reads CASSFGRGRSTGELFF. In DNA form, the CDR3 reads TGTGCCAGCAGCTTTGGTAGGGGGCGAAGCACCGGGGAGCTGTTTTTT.